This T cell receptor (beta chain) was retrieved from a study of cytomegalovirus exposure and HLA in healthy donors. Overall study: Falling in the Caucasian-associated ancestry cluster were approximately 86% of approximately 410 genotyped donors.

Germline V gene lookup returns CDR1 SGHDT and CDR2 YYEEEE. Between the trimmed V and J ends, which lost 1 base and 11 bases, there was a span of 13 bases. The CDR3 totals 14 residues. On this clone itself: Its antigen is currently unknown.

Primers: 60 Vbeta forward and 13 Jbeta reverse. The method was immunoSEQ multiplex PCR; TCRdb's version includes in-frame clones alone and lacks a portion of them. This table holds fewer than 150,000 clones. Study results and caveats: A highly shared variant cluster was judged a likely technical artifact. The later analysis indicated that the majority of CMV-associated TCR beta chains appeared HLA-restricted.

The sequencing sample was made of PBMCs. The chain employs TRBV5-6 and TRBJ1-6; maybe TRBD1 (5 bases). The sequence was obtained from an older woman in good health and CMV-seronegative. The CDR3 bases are TGTGCCAGCAGCTTGACAGGCCCCAGAGCACCCCTCCACTTT. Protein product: CASSLTGPRAPLHF.